This TCR beta chain was sequenced during a study of blood T cell repertoires in COVID-19 (dated by TCRdb to 2020 to 2022). Regarding the complete study: Collaborator samples came from the United States, Italy and Spain and covered acute and convalescent phases of COVID-19. Subjects who had been exposed to COVID-19, were actively infected with it, or had recovered from it provided the deeply sampled blood TCRbeta repertoires that made up the dataset. Where available, HLA class I and class II types were taken from metadata supplied by the sample provider and were not determined by assay-based typing. The material from the prospective study consisted of cDNA or gDNA derived from T cells, B-cell-depleted T cells, or PBMCs. Sample metadata almost always included a de-identified subject ID, COVID-19 status, age in years and sex. A freely available public database, intended as a resource for researchers studying the immune response to SARS-CoV-2, is where the repertoires were released. The samples were drawn from two sources: the first 160 participants of the ongoing ImmuneRACE study, and 1,000 to 1,500 subjects contributed by 6 global collaborators.

The sample holds one count of this clone. Its target antigen remains unknown. No base quality values were provided; no much bigger clone lies one nucleotide off. Participants in the prospective study were enrolled through a virtual design, were aged about 18 to 90 years, and lived in 24 United States geographic areas. In the prospective study, cohorts were assigned on the basis of participant-reported clinical history obtained from a screening survey and a study questionnaire. Mobile phlebotomists in the prospective study collected whole blood, serum and a nasopharyngeal or oropharyngeal swab from every participant. Participants in the prospective study had the option to provide additional blood draws and questionnaires over a roughly two-month period. Before DNA extraction, blood samples from the prospective study were shipped at room temperature or frozen. Broad study findings and their caveats: How much clinical and demographic metadata was included differed by source and by participant, and the metadata was provided uncurated.

TCRbeta CDR3 regions were amplified from genomic DNA using the immunoSEQ Assay, a bias-controlled multiplex PCR. Under the source paper's analysis protocol: Nucleated cell counts per sample were estimated from amplification of reference gene primers within the assay. To quantify the absolute abundance of each unique TCRbeta CDR3 rearrangement, sequence reads were collapsed and filtered. For each sample, productive Simpson clonality was calculated as the square root of Simpson's diversity index across productive rearrangements. TCRdb's version of the immuneACCESS table is confined to in-frame rearrangements and falls short of the full clone set. An unresolved V gene accounts for under half of the shortfall where checked; the remainder is of unknown origin. V, J and clone size are those of that table, while D and trimming were read from the DNA. The sample includes 300,000 to 400,000 clones, with 88% observed a single time. The top ten hold approximately 1% of the sample.

Sequenced input: PBMCs or T cells enriched from blood (not recorded which). The sequence derives from a woman in her twenties or thirties with acute COVID-19.

At the DNA level, the sequence is TGTGCCAGCAGCTCCTGGACTAGCGGCTACGAGCAGTACTTC. Its amino acids are CASSSWTSGYEQYF. This chain joins TRBV7-8 to TRBJ2-7, and 10 junction bases match TRBD2. The germline V and J ends show losses of 4 bases and 3 bases respectively, and no gene match explains 3 bases of the junction. The germline V gene provides CDR1 SGHVS and CDR2 FQNEAQ. The CDR3 holds 14 amino acids from the cysteine to the phenylalanine. The entry retains the CDR3 DNA only, 42 bases that are in frame from base 1.